The present T cell receptor beta chain was sequenced within a study of cytomegalovirus exposure and HLA in healthy donors (TCRdb year 2017). Study-wide context: An earlier analysis of fewer than 750 of the donors reported approximately 280 Gb of sequence data and 117 million unique TCR beta sequences obtained from approximately 180 million T cells. An early release that covered some 630 HLA-typed donors contained around 300 gigabases of sequencing data and tens of millions of unique TCR sequences. To predict cytomegalovirus infection status, the study combined high-throughput TCR immunosequencing, statistical association of individual TCRs with disease status, and machine learning. The study was designed to test whether signatures of past pathogen exposure could be identified by cataloging public T cell receptors. A later analysis re-examined previously published TCR beta repertoires from just over 650 donors and added high-resolution HLA genotyping to investigate patterns of TCR occurrence. The T cell repertoires of several hundred subjects were profiled by immunosequencing and related to cytomegalovirus serostatus. In an earlier analysis of more than 550 of the donors, high-throughput TCR beta sequencing was used to judge whether each TCR beta V gene segment behaved as functional or pseudogenic. Typing coverage differed by locus: A, B, C, DRB1 and DQB1 were typed in about 629-640 donors, DQA1 in about 500, DPA1 in roughly 590, and DPB1 in roughly 450. Across about 370 genotyped donors of the cohort, an average of about 240,000 unique TCR beta nucleotide sequences per donor were sequenced, and 15% to 20% of those sequences were non-productive. The later analysis used no new phenotypic data to find candidate immune exposures, relying instead on TCR beta sequences and their occurrence across donors. A later genetic analysis took genome-wide SNP genotypes for about three fifths of the roughly 700 donors and used that subset as a discovery cohort. Of the approximately 400 genotyped donors, 81% were placed in the genetic ancestry cluster associated with self-reported Caucasian donors. Both class I and class II loci were covered by HLA typing, at four-digit resolution. Every discovery cohort repertoire had been produced on one sequencing platform. Five DR-DQ haplotypes were handled as single units for association and clustering because linkage in the cohort was strong. A separate validation cohort of some 130 different subjects was used in addition to the roughly 670-subject first cohort. Donor age, sex, ethnicity and CMV serostatus were compiled together with the repertoire data. The full study reports these points: A further reported finding was that TCR beta sequences accurately predicted the HLA-A and HLA-B alleles for most subjects in the first cohort. A later analysis found that TCR association rates varied across HLA loci, with DRB1 alleles showing the most associated TCRs and HLA-C alleles the fewest. In a later analysis, most CMV-associated TCR beta chains were found to appear HLA-restricted, with HLA associations seemingly driven largely by CMV exposure. In this cohort, only TCR beta chains were sequenced, and detectable features were limited by the absence of alpha or paired-chain data. The classifier was reported to diagnose cytomegalovirus status with high specificity and sensitivity in both the original and validation cohorts. Presence/absence analyses assumed roughly uniform sequencing depth across donors, an assumption that may not hold. In a later analysis, HLA-associated TCR beta chains showed more clonal expansion and lower generation probabilities than non-associated chains that were equally common. Immune exposure information for the cohort was limited to CMV serostatus. The earlier analysis of approximately 560 of the donors excluded roughly 17 rarely observed V segments, including chromosome 9 orphons, because counts were too low. Across donors, most TCR sequences were observed very rarely, whereas some public TCRs were present in many individuals. The authors suggested that the approach could potentially be generalized to other disease states and immunological phenotypes. A total of about 180 TCR beta chains were listed by the study as associated with cytomegalovirus. In a later analysis, 15,000 to 20,000 TCR beta sequences were associated with specific HLA alleles at a false discovery rate of 0.05. Because HLA typing was unavailable for some donors at each locus, only the typed subset was used in association tests. A later analysis reported that several top co-occurrence clusters appeared linked to parvovirus B19, influenza, CMV and Epstein-Barr virus. Broadly in line with IMGT annotations, most TCR beta V segments showed up in productive rearrangements about 87% or about 30% of the time in an earlier analysis of around 550 of the donors. In a later genetic analysis, a missense DCLRE1C variant was associated with V-gene and J-gene trimming of TCR beta chains, and the association was replicated in an independent cohort. A group of highly shared sequence variants was considered likely to be a technical artifact of the sequencing pipeline. Some IMGT-functional V segments, including TRBV6-2 and TRBV6-3, could not be told apart with the 87-base-pair reads, so those segments were excluded. When HLA alleles, especially DR and DQ, strongly co-occurred, attributing TCR associations to individual alleles was difficult. In vitro tests confirmed that three of the cytomegalovirus-associated TCR beta chains recognize cytomegalovirus antigens. Linkage disequilibrium might explain the correlated functional status among segregating V segments, but an unknown experimental factor could not be excluded. A later genetic analysis reported fewer N-insertions in productive TCRs among donors in an Asian-associated ancestry cluster than the roughly 650-donor mean.

Library preparation employed the immunoSEQ multiplex PCR assay. For the multiplex PCR, a mixture combining 60 forward primers for TCR Vbeta segments and 13 reverse primers for TCR Jbeta segments was used. The CDR3 region of rearranged TCR beta genes was amplified from genomic DNA by a multiplex PCR assay. The amplified TCR beta libraries were sequenced on the Illumina HiSeq System as 87-base-pair reads. On the study's bioinformatics: A later analysis tallied roughly 78 million unique TCR beta chains across the 550 to 850 repertoires, and roughly 11 million of those chains were shared by two or more donors. Raw reads were error-corrected and collapsed into unique sequences with a nearest-neighbor algorithm that merged closely related sequences to remove PCR and sequencing errors. CDR3 sequences were aligned to IMGT reference sequences to assign V, D and J gene segments. For a sequence to be retained, a match of at least six nucleotides was required to both a V gene segment and a J gene segment. A rearrangement was called productive if the CDR3 had no stop codons and remained in frame with V and J, and every other rearrangement was called non-productive. CDR3 was defined according to IMGT convention as the region running from the second conserved V-encoded cysteine to the conserved J-encoded phenylalanine. The earlier analysis of 587 of the donors excluded sequences that lacked an unambiguous match to a single V gene segment. In an earlier analysis of approximately 550 of the donors, V segments were called functional above 56.7% productive rearrangements and were called segregating when the between-donor standard deviation exceeded 5%. A statistical classification framework was developed to diagnose cytomegalovirus status using the catalog of TCR beta chain sequences. V and J gene assignment, in a later analysis, came from comparing TCR nucleotide sequences with IMGT/GENE-DB human TR gene sequences. In a later analysis, CDR3 sequences and most-parsimonious VDJ recombination scenarios were assigned using the TCRdist pipeline. In a later analysis, each TCR beta chain was defined by its CDR3 amino acid sequence together with its V-gene family, and reads without a unique V-gene family were excluded. As a way to deal with suspected cross-contamination and a sequencing artifact, a later analysis dropped approximately 590 nucleotide sequences that were highly shared and had low generation probability. In a later analysis, a clonal expansion index was calculated for each public chain from normalized within-repertoire ranks of inferred template counts. Generation probabilities in a later analysis came from a VDJ recombination model fitted to out-of-frame rearrangements, and those results were checked against IGoR. A later analysis scored TCR-TCR, TCR-HLA and TCR-CMV co-occurrence with hypergeometric tests, applying a repertoire-size bias correction to TCR pairs. In a later analysis, false discovery rates were estimated by permuting HLA or CMV assignments 20 times. In a later analysis, co-occurring TCRs were grouped using DBSCAN, and TCRdist sequence similarity was added for clustering within HLA-allele-positive subsets. Co-occurrence clustering excluded repertoires with fewer than 30,000 or more than 120,000 public chains, plus five with anomalous nucleotide sharing. The immuneACCESS repertoire file appears here via TCRdb, limited to in-frame rearrangements. These files lack a portion of the clones; in checked studies, under half of the deficit traces to unresolved V genes, and the cause of the others is not known. Clone size and V and J calls were adopted from that table, with D and trimming inferred from the DNA. The sample contains under 200,000 clones, about 77% of them found a single time. The top ten constitute over 2% of the sample.

The cohort consisted of 600 to 700 healthy bone marrow donors. Cohort members were all nominally healthy when sampled, although unrecorded immune exposures were likely present. The donor was CMV seronegative and was included in the group of 352 seronegative cohort members. Each donor provided a peripheral blood sample, and peripheral blood mononuclear cells were used for TCR beta sequencing. Genomic DNA was extracted from the blood cell samples with the Qiagen DNeasy Blood Extraction Kit. Inclusive of the bounding cysteine and phenylalanine, the CDR3 is 13 residues long. The entry retains the CDR3 DNA only, 39 bases that are in frame from base 1. Between the V and J ends, shortened by 2 bases and 6 bases respectively, the junction contains 10 bases. Taken from the germline V gene, the CDR1 and CDR2 loops are KGHSH and LQKENI. Notes on this clone: Its antigen target is currently unknown. No per-base quality is available; no much larger clone lies one base away.

Material: PBMCs. In this chain, TRBV18 is recombined with TRBJ1-2, and the D gene may be TRBD1, 5 bases matching. The TCR comes from a man aged 60-69 years in good health and CMV-seronegative. Here is the DNA: TGTGCCAGCTCACCAGGCAGGGCGGATGGCTACACCTTC. The encoded protein is CASSPGRADGYTF.